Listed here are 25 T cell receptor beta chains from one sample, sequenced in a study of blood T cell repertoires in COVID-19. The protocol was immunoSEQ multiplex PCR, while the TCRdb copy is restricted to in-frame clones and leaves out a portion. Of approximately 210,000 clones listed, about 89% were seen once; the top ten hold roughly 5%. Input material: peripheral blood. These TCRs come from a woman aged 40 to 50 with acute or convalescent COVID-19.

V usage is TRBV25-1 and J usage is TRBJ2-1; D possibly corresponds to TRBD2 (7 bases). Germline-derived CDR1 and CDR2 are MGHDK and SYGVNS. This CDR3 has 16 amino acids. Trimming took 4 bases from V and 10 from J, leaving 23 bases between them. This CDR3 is CASSGVQGGGSQEQFF. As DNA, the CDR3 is TGTGCCAGCAGTGGGGTCCAGGGAGGGGGGTCACAGGAGCAGTTCTTC. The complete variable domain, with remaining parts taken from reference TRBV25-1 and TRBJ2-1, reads EADIYQTPRYLVIGTGKKITLECSQTMGHDKMYWYQQDPGMELHLIHYSYGVNSTEKGDLSSESTVSRIRTEHFPLTLESARPSHTSQYLCASSGVQGGGSQEQFFGPGTRLTVL.

The CDR3 protein is CASSPGDREGSPLHF. As DNA, the CDR3 is TGTGCCAGCAGCCCAGGGGACAGGGAAGGTTCACCCCTCCACTTT. The chain couples TRBV7-9 to TRBJ1-6; TRBD1 agrees at 9 bases. Per germline, CDR1 SEHNR and CDR2 FQNEAQ (reference sequence). V shed 5 bases, J shed 9 bases, and the junction held 8 bases outside the gene matches. This CDR3 is 15 amino acids long.

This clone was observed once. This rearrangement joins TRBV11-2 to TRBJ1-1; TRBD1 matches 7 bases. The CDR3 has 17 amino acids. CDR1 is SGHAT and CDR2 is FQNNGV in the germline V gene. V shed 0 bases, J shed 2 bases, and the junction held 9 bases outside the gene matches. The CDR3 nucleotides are TGTGCCAGCAGCTTAGATGGGACAGCCTACCTTAACACTGAAGCTTTCTTT. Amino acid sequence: CASSLDGTAYLNTEAFF.

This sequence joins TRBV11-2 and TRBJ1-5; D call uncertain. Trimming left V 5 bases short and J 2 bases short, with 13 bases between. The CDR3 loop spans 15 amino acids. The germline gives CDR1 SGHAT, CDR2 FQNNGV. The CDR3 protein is CASSNRGKGNQPQHF. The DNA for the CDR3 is TGTGCCAGCAGCAACCGAGGGAAGGGCAATCAGCCCCAGCATTTT.

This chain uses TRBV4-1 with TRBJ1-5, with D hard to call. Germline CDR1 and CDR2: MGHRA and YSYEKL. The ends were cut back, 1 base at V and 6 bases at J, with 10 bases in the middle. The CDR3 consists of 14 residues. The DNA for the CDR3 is TGCGCCAGCAGCCAAGGCGGTGTGGGTCAGCCCCAGCATTTT. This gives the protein CASSQGGVGQPQHF.

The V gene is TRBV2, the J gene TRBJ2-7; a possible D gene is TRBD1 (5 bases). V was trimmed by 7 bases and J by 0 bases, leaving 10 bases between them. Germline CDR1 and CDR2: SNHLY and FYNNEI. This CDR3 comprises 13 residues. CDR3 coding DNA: TGTGCCAGCACGGACACCCCCTCCTACGAGCAGTACGTC. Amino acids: CASTDTPSYEQYV.

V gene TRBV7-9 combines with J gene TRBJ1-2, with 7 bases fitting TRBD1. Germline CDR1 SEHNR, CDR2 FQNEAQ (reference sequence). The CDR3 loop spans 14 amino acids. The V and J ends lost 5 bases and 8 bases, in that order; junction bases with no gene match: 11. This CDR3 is CASSAQDRPNGYTF. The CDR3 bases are TGTGCCAGCAGCGCACAGGACAGGCCGAACGGCTACACCTTC.

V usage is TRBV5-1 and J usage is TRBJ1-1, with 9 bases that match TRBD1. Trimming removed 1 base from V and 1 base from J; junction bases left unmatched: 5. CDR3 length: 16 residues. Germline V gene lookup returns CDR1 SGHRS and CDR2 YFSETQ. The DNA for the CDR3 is TGCGCCAGCAGCTTGACGACAGGGGGAGGGAACACTGAAGCTTTCTTT. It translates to CASSLTTGGGNTEAFF.

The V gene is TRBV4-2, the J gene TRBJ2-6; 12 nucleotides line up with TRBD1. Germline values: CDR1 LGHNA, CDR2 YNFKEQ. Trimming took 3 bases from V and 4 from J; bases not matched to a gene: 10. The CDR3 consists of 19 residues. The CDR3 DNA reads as TGTGCCAGCAGCCATGAGGGGGACAGGGGGCCCCCCGGGGCCAACGTCCTGACTTTC. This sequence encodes CASSHEGDRGPPGANVLTF.

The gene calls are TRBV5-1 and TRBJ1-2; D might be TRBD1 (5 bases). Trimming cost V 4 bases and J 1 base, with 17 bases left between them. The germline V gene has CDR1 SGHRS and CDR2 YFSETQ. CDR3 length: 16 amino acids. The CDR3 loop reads CASSLLVGGGNYGYTF. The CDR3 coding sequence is TGCGCCAGCAGCCTGCTGGTTGGCGGGGGTAACTATGGCTACACCTTC.

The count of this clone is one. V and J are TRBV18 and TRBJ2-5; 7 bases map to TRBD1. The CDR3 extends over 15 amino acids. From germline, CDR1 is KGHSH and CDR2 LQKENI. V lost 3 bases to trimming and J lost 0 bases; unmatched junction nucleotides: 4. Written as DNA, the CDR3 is TGTGCCAGCTCACCGAGACAGGGTGACCAAGAGACCCAGTACTTC. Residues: CASSPRQGDQETQYF.

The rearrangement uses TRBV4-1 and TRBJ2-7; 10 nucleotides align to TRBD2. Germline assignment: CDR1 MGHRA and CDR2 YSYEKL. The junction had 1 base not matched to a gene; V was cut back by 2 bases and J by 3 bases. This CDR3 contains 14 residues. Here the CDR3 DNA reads TGCGCCAGCAGCCAACTAGCGGGGGACTACGAGCAGTACGTC. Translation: CASSQLAGDYEQYV.

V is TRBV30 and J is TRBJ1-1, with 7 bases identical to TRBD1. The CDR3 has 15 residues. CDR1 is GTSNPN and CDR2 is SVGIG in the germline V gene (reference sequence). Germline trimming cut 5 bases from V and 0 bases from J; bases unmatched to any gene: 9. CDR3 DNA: TGTGCCTGGGACCCGGGACAGAACATGAACACTGAAGCTTTCTTT. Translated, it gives CAWDPGQNMNTEAFF.

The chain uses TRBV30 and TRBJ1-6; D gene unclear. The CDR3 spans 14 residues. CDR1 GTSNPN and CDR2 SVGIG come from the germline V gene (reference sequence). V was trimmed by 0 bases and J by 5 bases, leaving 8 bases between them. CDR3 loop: CAWSVQINNSPLHF. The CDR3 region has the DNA TGTGCCTGGAGTGTACAGATAAATAATTCACCCCTCCACTTT.

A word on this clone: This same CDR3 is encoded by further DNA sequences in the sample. The CDR3 sequence is CAWSGGANQPQHF. The CDR3 DNA reads as TGTGCCTGGAGCGGAGGGGCCAATCAGCCCCAGCATTTT. This chain joins TRBV30 and TRBJ1-5; D might be TRBD1 (5 bases). CDR3 length equals 13 residues. CDR1 and CDR2 from the germline V gene are GTSNPN and SVGIG (reference sequence). V dropped 3 bases and J dropped 3 bases, with 9 bases sitting between them.

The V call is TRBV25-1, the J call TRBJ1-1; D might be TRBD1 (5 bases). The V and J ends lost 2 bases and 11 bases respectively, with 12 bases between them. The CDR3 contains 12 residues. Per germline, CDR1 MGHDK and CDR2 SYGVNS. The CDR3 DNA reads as TGTGCCAGCAGTGAAAGGGGCGGCCTTGCTTTCTTT. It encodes CASSERGGLAFF. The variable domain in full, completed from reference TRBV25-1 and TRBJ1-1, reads EADIYQTPRYLVIGTGKKITLECSQTMGHDKMYWYQQDPGMELHLIHYSYGVNSTEKGDLSSESTVSRIRTEHFPLTLESARPSHTSQYLCASSERGGLAFFGQGTRLTVV.

CDR3 loop: CASSPAGGRAFF. Written as DNA, the CDR3 is TGTGCCAGCAGCCCAGCGGGTGGGAGAGCTTTCTTT. The V call is TRBV12-3 or TRBV12-4, the J call TRBJ1-1; no reliable D call. CDR3 length: 12 residues. V lost 6 bases to trimming and J lost 10 bases, with 15 bases between them.

The DNA of the CDR3 is TGTGCCAGCGGGGACTTTAACACTGAAGCTTTCTTT. It translates to CASGDFNTEAFF. The rearrangement uses TRBV6-5 and TRBJ1-1; TRBD1 is a possible D gene (5 bases). The CDR3 consists of 12 residues. Germline V gene data show CDR1 as MNHEY and CDR2 as SVGAGI. V was shortened by 8 bases and J by 2 bases, with 9 bases between the two germline ends.

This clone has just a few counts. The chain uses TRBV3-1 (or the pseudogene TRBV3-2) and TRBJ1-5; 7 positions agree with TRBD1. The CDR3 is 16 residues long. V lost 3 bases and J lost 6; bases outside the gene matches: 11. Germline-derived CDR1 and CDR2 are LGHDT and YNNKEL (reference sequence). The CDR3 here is CASSHQTGTTSQPQHF. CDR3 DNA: TGTGCCAGCAGCCACCAGACAGGGACGACCAGTCAGCCCCAGCATTTT.

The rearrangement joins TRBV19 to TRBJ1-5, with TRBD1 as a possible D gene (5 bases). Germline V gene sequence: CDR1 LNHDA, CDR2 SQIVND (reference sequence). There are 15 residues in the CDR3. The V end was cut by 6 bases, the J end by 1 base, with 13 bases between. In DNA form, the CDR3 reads TGTGCCAGTAGGTCGGGGGGGAGGAGCAATCAGCCCCAGCATTTT. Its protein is CASRSGGRSNQPQHF.

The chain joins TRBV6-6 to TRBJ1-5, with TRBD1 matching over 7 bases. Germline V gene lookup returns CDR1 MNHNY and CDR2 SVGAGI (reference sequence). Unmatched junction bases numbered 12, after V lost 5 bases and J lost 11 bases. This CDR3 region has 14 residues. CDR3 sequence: CASSKGAWERAQHF. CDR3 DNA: TGTGCCAGCAGTAAGGGGGCATGGGAAAGGGCCCAGCATTTT.

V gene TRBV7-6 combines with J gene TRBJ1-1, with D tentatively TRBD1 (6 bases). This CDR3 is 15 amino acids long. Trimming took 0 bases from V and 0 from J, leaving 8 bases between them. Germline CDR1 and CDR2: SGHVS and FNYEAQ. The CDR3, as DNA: TGTGCCAGCAGCTTAGCCCAGGGGATGAACACTGAAGCTTTCTTT. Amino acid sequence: CASSLAQGMNTEAFF.

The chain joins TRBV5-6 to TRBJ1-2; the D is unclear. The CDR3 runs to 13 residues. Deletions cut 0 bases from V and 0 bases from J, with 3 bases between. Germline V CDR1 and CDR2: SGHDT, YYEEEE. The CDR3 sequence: CASSLGANYGYTF. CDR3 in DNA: TGTGCCAGCAGCTTGGGAGCTAACTATGGCTACACCTTC.

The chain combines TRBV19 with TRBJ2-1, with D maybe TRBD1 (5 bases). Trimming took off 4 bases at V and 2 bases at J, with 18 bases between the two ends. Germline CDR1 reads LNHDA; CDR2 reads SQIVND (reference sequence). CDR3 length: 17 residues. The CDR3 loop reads CASSRGRARSTYNEQFF. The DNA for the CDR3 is TGTGCCAGTAGTAGGGGCCGGGCGAGGTCTACCTACAATGAGCAGTTCTTC.

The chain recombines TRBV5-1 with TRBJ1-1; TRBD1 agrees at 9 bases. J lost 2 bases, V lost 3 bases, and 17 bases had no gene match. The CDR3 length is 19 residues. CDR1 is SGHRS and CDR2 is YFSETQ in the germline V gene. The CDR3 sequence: CASSSGTGIDDRVNTEAFF. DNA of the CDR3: TGCGCCAGCAGCTCCGGGACAGGGATCGATGATCGGGTCAACACTGAAGCTTTCTTT.